One TCR beta chain is described in this entry. This sample was taken from a study of shared clonotypes between healthy human individuals. Profiled with immunoSEQ multiplex PCR; TCRdb holds only in-frame clones, not every one. The sample includes 2 million to 2.5 million clones, more than 80% of them seen just once. The germline V gene encodes CDR1 ENHRY and CDR2 SYGVKD. V lost 8 bases, J lost 3 bases, and 14 bases lay in between. The CDR3 runs to 13 residues. The clonotype was recovered from a man between 18 and 35 years old in good health. Some clones in this sample may be carry-over from other donors' samples. The specimen sequenced was naive CD4+ T cells from PBMCs. Subset: CD45RA+ positively selected. The chain uses TRBV10-3 and TRBJ2-7, with D possibly being TRBD1 (6 bases). The CDR3 DNA is TGTGCCATCCAGGACAGAACGATCTACGAGCAGTACTTC. It encodes CAIQDRTIYEQYF.